The 25 T cell receptor beta chains below all came from one sample that was sequenced in a study of OX40 agonist ivuxolimab in advanced cancers. TCRdb's table, derived via immunoSEQ multiplex PCR, lists solely in-frame clones and lacks some. The repertoire includes approximately 70,000 clones, 75% to 95% of them detected once, and more than 0.45% sits in the top ten. The input for sequencing was CD4+ or CD8+ T cells sorted from blood, taken in a trial of the OX40 agonist ivuxolimab. The receptor source for this set is an adult with an advanced solid tumor such as melanoma, head and neck, liver or kidney cancer.

This chain uses TRBV18 with TRBJ2-1; possibly TRBD1 or TRBD2 for D (5 bases each). Germline V gene sequence: CDR1 KGHSH, CDR2 LQKENI. This CDR3 has 16 amino acids. Trimming removed 3 bases from V and 3 bases from J, with 15 bases in between. For the CDR3, the DNA is TGTGCCAGCTCACCTATCCGGGACGGAGTCTACAATGAGCAGTTCTTC. Protein product: CASSPIRDGVYNEQFF.

This chain links TRBV28 with TRBJ1-4; TRBD1 might be the D (6 bases). This CDR3 is built from 17 residues. The germline V and J ends were trimmed by 2 bases and 3 bases, with 16 bases remaining between them. Germline assignment: CDR1 MDHEN and CDR2 SYDVKM. The DNA for the CDR3 is TGTGCCAGCAGTTTAACCGGGACATACCCTCCTAATGAAAAACTGTTTTTT. Translation: CASSLTGTYPPNEKLFF.

This clone was observed once. This rearrangement joins TRBV7-2 to TRBJ2-5; the D gene is possibly TRBD1 (5 bases). The CDR3 loop spans 15 amino acids. CDR1 and CDR2 (germline): SGHTA, FQGNSA. V gave up 3 bases and J gave up 2 bases, with 13 bases separating them. CDR3 amino acids: CASSFGPPGQETQYF. For the CDR3, the DNA is TGTGCCAGCAGCTTTGGTCCCCCAGGGCAAGAGACCCAGTACTTC.

V gene TRBV19 combines with J gene TRBJ1-5; D not resolved. CDR1 is LNHDA and CDR2 is SQIVND in the germline V gene (reference sequence). Trimming cost V 3 bases and J 7 bases, with 10 bases left between them. The length of the CDR3 is 13 residues. This CDR3 reads CASSIREDQPQHF. The CDR3, as DNA: TGTGCCAGTAGTATTAGGGAGGACCAGCCCCAGCATTTT. The full variable domain, its missing parts supplied by reference TRBV19 and TRBJ1-5, is DGGITQSPKYLFRKEGQNVTLSCEQNLNHDAMYWYRQDPGQGLRLIYYSQIVNDFQKGDIAEGYSVSREKKESFPLTVTSAQKNPTAFYLCASSIREDQPQHFGDGTRLSIL.

V usage is TRBV4-3 and J usage is TRBJ2-3; perhaps TRBD2 as D (5 bases). The V gene's germline CDR1 is LGHNA and CDR2 YSLEER. The CDR3 length is 13 residues. Between the trimmed V and J ends, which lost 4 bases and 5 bases, there was a span of 10 bases. CDR3 bases: TGCGCCAGCAGCCCGAGGGTGGGAGATACGCAGTATTTT. It codes for CASSPRVGDTQYF.

This chain uses TRBV5-6 with TRBJ2-2, with TRBD1 identical over 8 bases. The J segment lost 5 bases and the V segment lost 0 bases, leaving 6 bases of the junction unmatched. This CDR3 is 16 amino acids long. Per germline, CDR1 SGHDT and CDR2 YYEEEE. The CDR3 here is CASSLAQGARTGELFF. CDR3 sequence (DNA): TGTGCCAGCAGCTTGGCCCAGGGGGCTAGGACCGGGGAGCTGTTTTTT. Supplemented by reference TRBV5-6 and TRBJ2-2, the full variable domain reads DAGVTQSPTHLIKTRGQQVTLRCSPKSGHDTVSWYQQALGQGPQFIFQYYEEEERQRGNFPDRFSGHQFPNYSSELNVNALLLGDSALYLCASSLAQGARTGELFFGEGSRLTVL.

The CDR3 region is CAVPASGANVLTF. DNA for the CDR3: TGTGCCGTCCCTGCCTCTGGGGCCAACGTCCTGACTTTC. V gene TRBV6-6 combines with J gene TRBJ2-6; D is unresolved. CDR1 is MNHNY and CDR2 is SVGAGI in the germline V gene (reference sequence). This CDR3 has 13 residues. The V end was cut by 11 bases, the J end by 0 bases, with 8 bases between.

This clone was observed a few times. The chain has TRBV29-1 and TRBJ1-1; D remains unclear. Germline assignment: CDR1 SQVTM and CDR2 ANQGSEA. This CDR3 spans 13 amino acids. Trimming took off 6 bases at V and 1 base at J, with 12 bases between the two ends. The CDR3 coding sequence is TGCAGCGTCCGCCGGGCCACGAACACTGAAGCTTTCTTT. Translated: CSVRRATNTEAFF.

In this sample, this clone turned up once. The chain joins TRBV11-2 to TRBJ2-5; 8 bases align to TRBD1. J lost 2 bases, V lost 3 bases, and 14 bases had no gene match. Germline CDR1 reads SGHAT; CDR2 reads FQNNGV. CDR3 length: 18 amino acids. CDR3 in DNA: TGTGCCAGCAGCTTTAGGCAGGGGGCGATGTGGGTTCAAGAGACCCAGTACTTC. Translating gives CASSFRQGAMWVQETQYF.

The sample holds one count of this clone. V and J are TRBV7-8 and TRBJ2-5; 14 nucleotides agree with TRBD2. Germline V gene lookup returns CDR1 SGHVS and CDR2 FQNEAQ. The CDR3 is made up of 16 amino acids. The trim removed 5 bases at V and 4 bases at J, leaving 6 bases unmatched. The CDR3 region has the DNA TGTGCCAGCAGCCCCGGGACTAGCGGGAGAGGAGAGACCCAGTACTTC. Translated, it gives CASSPGTSGRGETQYF.

This chain connects TRBV4-2 to TRBJ1-4, with TRBD1 matching over 9 bases. Germline V lookup: CDR1 LGHNA, CDR2 YNFKEQ. The CDR3 loop spans 14 amino acids. The V gene end was trimmed by 3 bases and the J gene end by 5 bases; junction bases not matched to a gene: 1. CDR3 amino acids: CASSQGQGNEKLFF. The CDR3 nucleotides are TGTGCCAGCAGCCAGGGACAGGGAAATGAAAAACTGTTTTTT.

V and J are TRBV5-4 and TRBJ1-4; 7 nucleotides match TRBD1. The V and J ends lost 0 bases and 15 bases, in that order; junction bases with no gene match: 8. CDR3 length equals 13 residues. CDR1 is SGHNT, CDR2 YYREEE, per germline (reference sequence). The CDR3 region has the DNA TGTGCCAGCAGCTTGGGACAGGGATCGGGGATGTTTTTT. Translating gives CASSLGQGSGMFF.

The chain recombines TRBV11-2 with TRBJ2-2, with D possibly TRBD2 on 7 matching bases. Germline CDR1 reads SGHAT; CDR2 reads FQNNGV. V dropped 2 bases and J dropped 5 bases, with 15 bases sitting between them. CDR3 length: 16 residues. CDR3 coding DNA: TGTGCCAGCAGCTTAATGTCTGGGAGGGGGACCGGGGAGCTGTTTTTT. It translates to CASSLMSGRGTGELFF.

V and J are TRBV7-2 and TRBJ1-3; 7 nucleotides match TRBD1. The V and J ends lost 0 bases and 4 bases, in that order; junction bases with no gene match: 6. CDR1 SGHTA and CDR2 FQGNSA come from the germline V gene. The CDR3 runs to 16 residues. CDR3 region: CASSLATTGAGNTIYF. Here the CDR3 DNA reads TGTGCCAGCAGCTTAGCGACAACAGGGGCGGGAAACACCATATATTTT.

Turning to this clone: Within the sample, other DNA sequences also encode this same CDR3. The CDR3 is CASSLIGGEFSYEQYF. The CDR3 coding sequence is TGTGCCAGCAGCCTTATCGGGGGCGAGTTTTCTTACGAGCAGTACTTC. The gene calls are TRBV7-2 and TRBJ2-7; D may match TRBD1 or TRBD2 (6 bases each). The germline gives CDR1 SGHTA, CDR2 FQGNSA. The CDR3 runs 16 residues. V dropped 5 bases and J dropped 4 bases, with 21 bases sitting between them. Together with reference TRBV7-2 and TRBJ2-7, the CDR3 gives the full variable domain: GAGVSQSPSNKVTEKGKDVELRCDPISGHTALYWYRQSLGQGLEFLIYFQGNSAPDKSGLPSDRFSAERTGGSVSTLTIQRTQQEDSAVYLCASSLIGGEFSYEQYFGPGTRLTVT.

This clone was seen a handful of times. The V call is TRBV19, the J call TRBJ2-7, with D possibly being TRBD1 (6 bases). The V gene's germline CDR1 is LNHDA and CDR2 SQIVND (reference sequence). Trimming left V 6 bases short and J 4 bases short, with 13 bases between. The CDR3 loop spans 13 amino acids. CDR3 DNA sequence: TGTGCCAGTAGCCCGACCACAGGGTACGAGCAGTACTTC. As protein: CASSPTTGYEQYF.

This clone showed up just once. Other DNA sequences from this sample encode an identical CDR3 as well. The chain recombines TRBV7-2 with TRBJ2-1, with D maybe TRBD1 (6 bases). CDR1 is SGHTA and CDR2 is FQGNSA in the germline V gene. This CDR3 is 13 amino acids long. V lost 5 bases to trimming and J lost 5 bases, with 10 bases between them. The CDR3 sequence is CASSLGQNNEQFF. The CDR3 DNA sequence: TGTGCCAGCAGCCTTGGACAGAACAATGAGCAGTTCTTC.

The rearrangement joins TRBV10-3 to TRBJ2-3, with D possibly TRBD1 on 6 matching bases. Deletions cut 3 bases from V and 6 bases from J, with 10 bases between. Germline CDR1 and CDR2: ENHRY and SYGVKD. The CDR3 runs to 13 residues. The CDR3 is CAISDYRDDTQYF. The CDR3 bases are TGTGCCATCAGTGACTACAGGGACGATACGCAGTATTTT.

This chain uses TRBV7-2 with TRBJ2-3; D is tentatively TRBD1 or TRBD2 (6 bases each). The CDR3 is 13 residues long. Between the trimmed V and J ends, which lost 5 bases and 5 bases, there was a span of 11 bases. CDR1 and CDR2 (germline): SGHTA, FQGNSA. CDR3 DNA: TGTGCCAGCAGCCGGGGGCCCCGAGATACGCAGTATTTT. Encoded protein: CASSRGPRDTQYF. Full variable domain (remainder filled in from reference TRBV7-2 and TRBJ2-3): GAGVSQSPSNKVTEKGKDVELRCDPISGHTALYWYRQSLGQGLEFLIYFQGNSAPDKSGLPSDRFSAERTGGSVSTLTIQRTQQEDSAVYLCASSRGPRDTQYFGPGTRLTVL.

J is TRBJ2-3 and V is TRBV6-6; the match to TRBD2 covers 8 bases. This CDR3 contains 16 residues. Germline-derived CDR1 and CDR2 are MNHNY and SVGAGI (reference sequence). V shed 7 bases and J 1 base; nucleotides not matched to a gene: 10. The CDR3: CASNTQAGVGTDTQYF. The CDR3 DNA reads as TGTGCCAGCAATACTCAAGCGGGAGTGGGCACAGATACGCAGTATTTT.

This clone turned up a few times. V is TRBV10-1 and J is TRBJ2-1, with TRBD1 identical over 10 bases. In germline, CDR1 is WNHNN, CDR2 SYGVQD (reference sequence). J gave up 7 bases and V 0 bases, and 9 bases lay outside the gene matches. The CDR3 consists of 17 residues. The CDR3 bases are TGCGCCAGCAGTGAGTCCATGGACAGGGGGGAGATTAATGAGCAGTTCTTC. This gives the protein CASSESMDRGEINEQFF.

This sequence joins TRBV18 and TRBJ2-7, with 8 bases aligning to TRBD2. CDR1 and CDR2 from the germline V gene are KGHSH and LQKENI. This CDR3 spans 14 amino acids. Losses at the gene ends were 5 bases for V and 2 bases for J; bases not matched to a gene: 5. CDR3 amino acids: CASSSERETYEQYF. The DNA for the CDR3 is TGTGCCAGCTCAAGCGAGCGGGAGACCTACGAGCAGTACTTC.

V and J are TRBV5-1 and TRBJ2-2; 7 nucleotides match TRBD1. CDR1 and CDR2 (germline): SGHRS, YFSETQ. J gave up 6 bases and V 3 bases, and 8 bases lay outside the gene matches. The CDR3 contains 15 residues. CDR3 DNA sequence: TGCGCCAGCAGCTCACGACAGGGTGGCTCCGGGGAGCTGTTTTTT. As protein: CASSSRQGGSGELFF.

The chain is built from TRBV6-6 and TRBJ2-5; no clear D. The CDR3 length is 12 residues. CDR1 and CDR2 (germline): MNHNY, SVGAGI (reference sequence). V lost 6 bases and J 5 bases, leaving 10 bases between the germline ends. The CDR3 region has the DNA TGTGCCAGCAGGATGGTGGGGGAGACCCAGTACTTC. This sequence encodes CASRMVGETQYF.

The V gene is TRBV5-1, the J gene TRBJ2-3; tentatively, D is TRBD1 (5 bases). Per germline, CDR1 SGHRS and CDR2 YFSETQ. The CDR3 totals 16 residues. V gave up 1 base and J gave up 4 bases, with 16 bases separating them. DNA for the CDR3: TGCGCCAGCAGCTTGTCCGGACAACCTGTCGCAGATACGCAGTATTTT. Residues: CASSLSGQPVADTQYF. Full variable domain (remainder filled in from reference TRBV5-1 and TRBJ2-3): KAGVTQTPRYLIKTRGQQVTLSCSPISGHRSVSWYQQTPGQGLQFLFEYFSETQRNKGNFPGRFSGRQFSNSRSEMNVSTLELGDSALYLCASSLSGQPVADTQYFGPGTRLTVL.